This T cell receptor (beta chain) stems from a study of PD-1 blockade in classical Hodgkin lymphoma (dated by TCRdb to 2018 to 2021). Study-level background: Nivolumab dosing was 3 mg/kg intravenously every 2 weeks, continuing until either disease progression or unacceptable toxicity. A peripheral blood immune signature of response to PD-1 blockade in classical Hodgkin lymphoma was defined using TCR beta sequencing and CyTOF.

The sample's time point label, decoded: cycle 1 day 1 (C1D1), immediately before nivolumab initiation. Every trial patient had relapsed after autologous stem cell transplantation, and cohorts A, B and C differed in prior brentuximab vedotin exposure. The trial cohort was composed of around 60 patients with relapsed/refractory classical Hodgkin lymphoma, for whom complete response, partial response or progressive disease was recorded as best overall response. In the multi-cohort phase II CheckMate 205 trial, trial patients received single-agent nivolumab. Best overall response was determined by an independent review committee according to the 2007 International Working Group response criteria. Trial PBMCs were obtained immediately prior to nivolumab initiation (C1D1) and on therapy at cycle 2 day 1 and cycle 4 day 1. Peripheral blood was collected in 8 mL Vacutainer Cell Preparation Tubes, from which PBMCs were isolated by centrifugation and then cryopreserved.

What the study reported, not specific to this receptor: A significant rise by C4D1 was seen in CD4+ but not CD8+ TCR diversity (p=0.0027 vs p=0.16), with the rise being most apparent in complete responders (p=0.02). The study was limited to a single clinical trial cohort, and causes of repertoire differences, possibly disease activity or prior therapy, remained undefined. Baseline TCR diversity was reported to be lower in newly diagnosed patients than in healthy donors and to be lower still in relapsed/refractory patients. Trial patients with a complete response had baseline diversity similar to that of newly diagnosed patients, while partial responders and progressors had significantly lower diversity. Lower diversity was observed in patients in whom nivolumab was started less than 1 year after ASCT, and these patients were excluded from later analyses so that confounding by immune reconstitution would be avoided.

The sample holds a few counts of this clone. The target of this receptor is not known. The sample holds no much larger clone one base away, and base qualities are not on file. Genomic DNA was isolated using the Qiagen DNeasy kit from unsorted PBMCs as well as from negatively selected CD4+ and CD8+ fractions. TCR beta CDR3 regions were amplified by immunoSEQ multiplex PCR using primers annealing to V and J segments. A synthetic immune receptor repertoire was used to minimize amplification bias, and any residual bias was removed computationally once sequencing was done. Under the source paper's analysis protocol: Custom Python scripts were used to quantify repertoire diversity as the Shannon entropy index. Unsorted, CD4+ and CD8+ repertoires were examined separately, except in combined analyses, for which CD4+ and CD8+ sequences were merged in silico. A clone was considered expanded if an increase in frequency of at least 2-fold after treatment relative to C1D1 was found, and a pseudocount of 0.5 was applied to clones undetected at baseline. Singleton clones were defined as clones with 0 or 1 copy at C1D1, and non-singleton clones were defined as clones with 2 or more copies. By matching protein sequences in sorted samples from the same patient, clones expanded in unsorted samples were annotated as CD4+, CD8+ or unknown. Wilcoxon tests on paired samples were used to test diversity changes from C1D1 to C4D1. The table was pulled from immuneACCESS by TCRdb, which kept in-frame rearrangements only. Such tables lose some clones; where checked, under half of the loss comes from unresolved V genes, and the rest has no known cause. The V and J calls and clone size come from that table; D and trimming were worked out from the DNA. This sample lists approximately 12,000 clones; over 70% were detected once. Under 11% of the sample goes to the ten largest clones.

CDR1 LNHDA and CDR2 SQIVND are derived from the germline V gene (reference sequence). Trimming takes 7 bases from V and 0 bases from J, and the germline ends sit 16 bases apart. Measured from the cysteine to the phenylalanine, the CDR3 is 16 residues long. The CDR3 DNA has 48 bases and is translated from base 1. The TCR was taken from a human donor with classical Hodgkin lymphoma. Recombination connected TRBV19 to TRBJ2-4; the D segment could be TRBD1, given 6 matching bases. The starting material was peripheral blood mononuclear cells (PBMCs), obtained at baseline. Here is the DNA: TGTGCCAGTATGGATACAGGGCTCTTAGCCAAAAACATTCAGTACTTC. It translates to CASMDTGLLAKNIQYF.